This T cell receptor beta chain was captured in a study of shared clonotypes between healthy human individuals. The protocol was immunoSEQ multiplex PCR, while the TCRdb copy is restricted to in-frame clones and leaves out a portion. Here the sample spans about 2.4 million clones, 90% to 95% being singletons. This CDR3 is 15 amino acids long. V is TRBV21-1 and J is TRBJ2-1; TRBD2, the table's D call, was not compared with the DNA. TRBV21-1 is labeled a pseudogene. Sequencing used naive CD4+ T cells from PBMCs. Subset specified: CD45RA+ positively selected. This clonotype was obtained from a man in his late teens or twenties in good health. Some clones in this sample may be carry-over from other donors' samples. CDR3 amino acids: CASSNDSSSYNEQFF. In nucleotides, the CDR3 is TGTGCCAGCAGCAACGACTCGAGCTCCTACAATGAGCAGTTCTTC.